Sequencing of this T cell receptor (beta chain) was carried out in a study of brain T cells in children with intractable seizures. Whole-study results and caveats: Clones missing pre-surgery may reflect undersampling of that blood sample. Patients' HCMV serostatus was unknown; virus specificity rests on CDR3 similarity alone.

As concerns this clone: Its specificity is not known.

The repertoire was sequenced with immunoSEQ multiplex PCR; TCRdb's copy has only in-frame clones and lacks some. The table shows approximately 330,000 clones, with 85% to 95% occurring only once. Time point: blood from clinic visit 5 months post-surgery; TSC patient then seizure free. The sequenced cases were selected for having the highest brain T cell transcript signatures. Before surgery, patients took at least one anti-epileptic drug. The sequence came from a boy younger than two with tuberous sclerosis and intractable seizures. Sequenced here: peripheral blood, sampled less than 6 months after surgery.

CDR3 residues: CATSDLRDGSDEQFF. The CDR3 DNA reads TGTGCCACCAGTGATCTCCGGGACGGGAGCGATGAGCAGTTCTTC. This sequence joins TRBV24-1 and TRBJ2-1, with TRBD2 as a possible D gene (6 bases). Germline values: CDR1 KGHDR, CDR2 SFDVKD. This CDR3 is 15 amino acids long. V was pared by 3 bases and J by 8 bases, with 16 bases between.